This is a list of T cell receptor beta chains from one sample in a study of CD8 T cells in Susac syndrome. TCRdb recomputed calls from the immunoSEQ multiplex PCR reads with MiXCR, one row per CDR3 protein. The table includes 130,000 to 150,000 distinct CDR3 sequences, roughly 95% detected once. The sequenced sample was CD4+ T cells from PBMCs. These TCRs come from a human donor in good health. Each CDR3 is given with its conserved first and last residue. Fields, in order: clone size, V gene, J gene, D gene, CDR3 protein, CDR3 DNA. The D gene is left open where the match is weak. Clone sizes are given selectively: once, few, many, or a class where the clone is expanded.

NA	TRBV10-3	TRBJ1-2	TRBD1	CAIGSGQGNGYTF	TGTGCCATCGGCTCGGGACAGGGAAATGGCTACACCTTC
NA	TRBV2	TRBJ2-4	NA	CASRKGGAKNIQYF	TGTGCCAGCAGAAAGGGGGGGGCCAAAAACATTCAGTACTTC
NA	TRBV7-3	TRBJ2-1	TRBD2	CASSRSPGRNNEQFF	TGTGCCAGCAGCCGCTCCCCCGGGAGGAACAATGAGCAGTTCTTC
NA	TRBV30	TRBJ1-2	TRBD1	CAWAFDRGYGYTF	TGTGCCTGGGCTTTCGACAGGGGCTATGGCTACACCTTC
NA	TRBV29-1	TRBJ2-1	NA	CSVGRANYNEQFF	TGCAGCGTTGGCAGGGCGAACTACAATGAGCAGTTCTTC
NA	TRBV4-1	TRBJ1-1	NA	CASSQEGVGGTEAFF	TGCGCCAGCAGCCAAGAGGGGGTTGGGGGAACTGAAGCTTTCTTT
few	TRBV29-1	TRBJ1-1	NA	CSVEKGLNTEAFF	TGCAGCGTTGAAAAGGGATTGAACACTGAAGCTTTCTTT
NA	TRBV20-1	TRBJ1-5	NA	CSAPTGNNQPQHF	TGCAGTGCCCCTACAGGGAACAATCAGCCCCAGCATTTT
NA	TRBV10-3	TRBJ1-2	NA	CAISEIPSGGARGYTF	TGTGCCATCAGTGAGATCCCCTCCGGGGGTGCACGCGGCTACACCTTC
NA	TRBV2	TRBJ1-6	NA	CASTPDSVLHF	TGTGCCAGCACTCCCGACAGTGTCCTCCACTTT
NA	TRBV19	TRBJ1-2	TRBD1	CASSRTRDRADGYTF	TGTGCCAGTAGTAGGACCCGGGACAGGGCAGATGGCTACACCTTC
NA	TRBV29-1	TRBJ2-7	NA	CSARKAYEQYF	TGCAGCGCCCGAAAGGCGTACGAGCAGTACTTC
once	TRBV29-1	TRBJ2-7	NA	CSVEGGRSGSSYEQYF	TGCAGCGTTGAAGGAGGGAGAAGCGGTAGCTCCTACGAGCAGTACTTC
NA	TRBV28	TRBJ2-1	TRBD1	CASSQDRVAYNEQFF	TGTGCCAGCAGCCAAGACAGGGTTGCCTACAATGAGCAGTTCTTC
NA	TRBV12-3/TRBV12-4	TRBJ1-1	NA	CASSPWGSALNTEAFF	TGTGCCAGCAGTCCTTGGGGCAGCGCTCTGAACACTGAAGCTTTCTTT
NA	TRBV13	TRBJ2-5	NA	CASSFRRLAGETQYF	TGTGCCAGCAGCTTTCGACGTCTAGCTGGTGAGACCCAGTACTTC
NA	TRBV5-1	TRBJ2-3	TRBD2	CASSLGGRAGRDTQYF	TGCGCCAGCAGCTTGGGCGGGAGGGCCGGGCGAGATACGCAGTATTTT
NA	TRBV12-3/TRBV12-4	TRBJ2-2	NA	CASRLARTGELFF	TGTGCCAGCAGACTAGCTCGGACCGGGGAGCTGTTTTTT
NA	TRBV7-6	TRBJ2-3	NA	CASSLNPETDTQYF	TGTGCCAGCAGCTTGAATCCGGAGACAGATACGCAGTATTTT
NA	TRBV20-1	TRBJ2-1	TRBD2	CSADPLMAGENEQFF	TGCAGTGCTGATCCTCTAATGGCGGGAGAAAATGAGCAGTTCTTC
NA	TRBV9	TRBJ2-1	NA	CASSAPGSHNEQFF	TGTGCCAGCAGCGCCCCAGGGTCCCACAATGAGCAGTTCTTC
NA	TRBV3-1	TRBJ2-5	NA	CASSQGPGGETQYF	TGTGCCAGCAGCCAAGGTCCAGGTGGGGAGACCCAGTACTTC
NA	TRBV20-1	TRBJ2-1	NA	CSAGGHHYNEQFF	TGCAGTGCTGGGGGACATCATTACAATGAGCAGTTCTTC
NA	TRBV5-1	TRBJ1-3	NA	CASRLEPVSSGNTIYF	TGCGCCAGCAGACTTGAGCCGGTTTCATCTGGAAACACCATATATTTT
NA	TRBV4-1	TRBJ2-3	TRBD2	CASSQKPIAGFYTDTQYF	TGCGCCAGCAGCCAAAAACCCATAGCGGGTTTTTACACAGATACGCAGTATTTT
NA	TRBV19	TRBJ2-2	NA	CASSIEPGNTGELFF	TGTGCCAGTAGTATAGAACCGGGGAACACCGGGGAGCTGTTTTTT
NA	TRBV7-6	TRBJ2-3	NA	CASSSEGRVSDTQYF	TGTGCCAGCAGCTCCGAGGGCAGGGTGTCGGATACGCAGTATTTT
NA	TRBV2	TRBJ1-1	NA	CASSATLNTEAFF	TGTGCCAGCAGCGCGACCCTGAACACTGAAGCTTTCTTT
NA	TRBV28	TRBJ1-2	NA	CASSLLGGGRGDYGYTF	TGTGCCAGCAGTTTATTGGGAGGGGGGCGAGGTGACTATGGCTACACCTTC
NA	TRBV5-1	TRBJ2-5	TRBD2	CASSLQREQETQYF	TGCGCCAGCAGCTTACAGCGGGAGCAGGAGACCCAGTACTTC
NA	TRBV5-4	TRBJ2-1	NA	CASSFGPYNEQFF	TGTGCCAGCAGCTTCGGACCCTACAATGAGCAGTTCTTC
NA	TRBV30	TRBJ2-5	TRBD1	CAWSVPPDRGETQYF	TGTGCCTGGAGTGTACCTCCCGACAGGGGAGAGACCCAGTACTTC
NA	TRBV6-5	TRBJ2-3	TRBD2	CASRSSGYGTDTQYF	TGTGCCAGCAGGTCTAGCGGGTACGGCACAGATACGCAGTATTTT
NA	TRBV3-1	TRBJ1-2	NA	CASSYYARVDHGYTF	TGTGCCAGCAGCTACTATGCGAGGGTAGATCATGGCTACACCTTC
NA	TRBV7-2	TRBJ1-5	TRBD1	CASSPGQGKNQPQHF	TGTGCCAGCAGCCCTGGACAGGGGAAGAATCAGCCCCAGCATTTT
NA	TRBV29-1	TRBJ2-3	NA	CSAPGPSTDTQYF	TGCAGCGCTCCCGGCCCTAGCACAGATACGCAGTATTTT
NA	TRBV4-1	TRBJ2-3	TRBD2	CASSPGGNSYTDTQYF	TGCGCCAGCAGTCCGGGGGGAAACTCATACACAGATACGCAGTATTTT
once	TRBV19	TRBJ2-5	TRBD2	CASTSQEASGKETQYF	TGTGCCAGTACCTCACAGGAAGCTAGCGGAAAAGAGACCCAGTACTTC
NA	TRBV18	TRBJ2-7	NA	CASSRDINYEQYF	TGTGCCAGCTCACGGGACATAAATTACGAGCAGTACTTC
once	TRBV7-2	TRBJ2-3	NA	CASTHPGNTDTQYF	TGTGCCAGCACACACCCGGGGAACACAGATACGCAGTATTTT
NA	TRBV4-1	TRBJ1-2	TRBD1	CASHPLEGQGGNYGYTF	TGCGCCAGCCACCCATTGGAAGGACAGGGGGGCAACTATGGCTACACCTTC
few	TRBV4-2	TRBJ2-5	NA	CASSQEERTSETQYF	TGTGCCAGCAGCCAAGAGGAACGAACGTCGGAGACCCAGTACTTC
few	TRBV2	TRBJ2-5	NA	CASSLRGTETQYF	TGTGCCAGCAGTCTCCGGGGGACGGAGACCCAGTACTTC
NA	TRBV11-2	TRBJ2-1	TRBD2	CASSSGGNEQFF	TGTGCCAGCTCTAGCGGGGGCAATGAGCAGTTCTTC
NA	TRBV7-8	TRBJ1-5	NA	CASSLVYYRTGGSNQPQHF	TGTGCCAGCAGCTTAGTATATTATAGGACGGGAGGCAGCAATCAGCCCCAGCATTTT
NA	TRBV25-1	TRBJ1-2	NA	CASSSEGNYGYTF	TGTGCCAGCAGTTCGGAGGGCAACTATGGCTACACCTTC
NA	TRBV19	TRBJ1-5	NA	CASSISVSNQPQHF	TGTGCCAGTAGTATCAGTGTTAGCAATCAGCCCCAGCATTTT
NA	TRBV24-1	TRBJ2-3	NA	CATSDPGGDTDTQYF	TGTGCCACCAGTGATCCAGGGGGGGACACAGATACGCAGTATTTT
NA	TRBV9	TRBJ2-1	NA	CASSAELTPGNEQFF	TGTGCCAGCAGCGCAGAACTAACCCCGGGGAATGAGCAGTTCTTC
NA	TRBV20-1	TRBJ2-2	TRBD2	CSAAWLAGVGGGELFF	TGCAGTGCTGCCTGGCTAGCGGGAGTAGGAGGCGGGGAGCTGTTTTTT
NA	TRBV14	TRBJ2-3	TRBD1	CASSQYKGTALTDTQYF	TGTGCCAGCAGCCAGTACAAGGGGACAGCTCTAACAGATACGCAGTATTTT
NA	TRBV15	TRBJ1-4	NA	CATSNREPWEKLFF	TGTGCCACCAGCAACCGGGAGCCATGGGAAAAACTGTTTTTT
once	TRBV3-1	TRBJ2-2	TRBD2	CASSRSGRGTGELFF	TGTGCCAGCAGCCGTAGCGGGAGGGGCACCGGGGAGCTGTTTTTT
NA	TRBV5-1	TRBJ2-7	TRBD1	CASSSETGLPYEQYF	TGCGCCAGCAGCTCCGAGACAGGGTTGCCCTACGAGCAGTACTTC
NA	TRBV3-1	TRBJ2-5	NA	CASSQEKTYGRTQYF	TGTGCCAGCAGCCAAGAAAAAACTTACGGCCGGACCCAGTACTTC
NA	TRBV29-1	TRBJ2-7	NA	CSVGGRPSYEQYF	TGCAGCGTTGGAGGGAGGCCCTCCTACGAGCAGTACTTC
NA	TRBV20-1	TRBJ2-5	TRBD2	CSARASSGRDTQETQYF	TGCAGTGCTAGAGCTTCTAGCGGGAGGGACACACAAGAGACCCAGTACTTC
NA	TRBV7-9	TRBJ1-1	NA	CASSLPGGWRDTEAFF	TGTGCCAGCAGCTTACCGGGGGGGTGGAGGGACACTGAAGCTTTCTTT
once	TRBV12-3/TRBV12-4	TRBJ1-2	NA	CASSPQAANLKRYGYTF	TGTGCCAGCAGCCCCCAAGCGGCGAACCTTAAGAGATATGGCTACACCTTC